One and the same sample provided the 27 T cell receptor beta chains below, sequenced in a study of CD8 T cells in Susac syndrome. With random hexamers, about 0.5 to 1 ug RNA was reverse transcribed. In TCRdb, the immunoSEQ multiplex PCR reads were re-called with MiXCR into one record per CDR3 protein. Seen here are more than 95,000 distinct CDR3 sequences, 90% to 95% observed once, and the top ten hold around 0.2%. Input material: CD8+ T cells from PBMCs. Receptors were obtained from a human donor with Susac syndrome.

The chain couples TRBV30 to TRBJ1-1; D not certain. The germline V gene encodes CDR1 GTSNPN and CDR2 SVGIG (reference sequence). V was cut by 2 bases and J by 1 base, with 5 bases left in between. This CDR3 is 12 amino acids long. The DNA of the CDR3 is TGTGCCTGGAGTATTGGGAACACTGAAGCTTTCTTT. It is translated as CAWSIGNTEAFF.

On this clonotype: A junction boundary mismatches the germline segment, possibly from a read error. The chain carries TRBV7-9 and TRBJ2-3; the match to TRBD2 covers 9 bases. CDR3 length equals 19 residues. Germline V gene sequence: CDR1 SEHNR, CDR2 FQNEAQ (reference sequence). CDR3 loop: CASSHPGTSQGPHTPTSHF. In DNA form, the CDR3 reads TGTGCCAGCAGCCATCCCGGGACTAGCCAGGGTCCCCACACGCCAACCAGTCATTTT.

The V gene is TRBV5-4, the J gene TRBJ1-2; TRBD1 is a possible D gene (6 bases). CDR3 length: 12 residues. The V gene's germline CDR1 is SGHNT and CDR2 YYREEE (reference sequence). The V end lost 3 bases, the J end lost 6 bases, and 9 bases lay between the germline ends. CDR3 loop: CASSSRGNGYTF. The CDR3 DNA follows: TGTGCCAGCAGCTCTAGGGGGAATGGCTACACCTTC.

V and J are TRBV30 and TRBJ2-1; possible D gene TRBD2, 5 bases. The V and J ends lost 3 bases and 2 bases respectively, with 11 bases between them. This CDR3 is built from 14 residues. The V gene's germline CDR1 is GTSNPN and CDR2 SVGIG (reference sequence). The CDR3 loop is CAWSPGRAYNEQFF. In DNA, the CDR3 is TGTGCCTGGAGCCCGGGGAGAGCCTACAATGAGCAGTTCTTC.

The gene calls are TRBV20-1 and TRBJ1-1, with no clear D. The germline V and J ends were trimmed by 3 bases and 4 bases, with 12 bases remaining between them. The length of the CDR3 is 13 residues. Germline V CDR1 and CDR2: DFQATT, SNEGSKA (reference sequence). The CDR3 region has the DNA TGCAGTGCTAGCCGACTCAATGCCACTGAAGCTTTCTTT. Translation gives CSASRLNATEAFF.

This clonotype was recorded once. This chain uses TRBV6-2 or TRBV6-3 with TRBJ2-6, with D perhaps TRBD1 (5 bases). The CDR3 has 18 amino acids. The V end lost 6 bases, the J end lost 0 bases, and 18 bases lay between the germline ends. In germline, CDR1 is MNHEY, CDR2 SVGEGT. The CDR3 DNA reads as TGTGCCAGCAGCCAACTTAGGGGCGTAGGCTCTGGGGCCAACGTCCTGACTTTC. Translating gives CASSQLRGVGSGANVLTF.

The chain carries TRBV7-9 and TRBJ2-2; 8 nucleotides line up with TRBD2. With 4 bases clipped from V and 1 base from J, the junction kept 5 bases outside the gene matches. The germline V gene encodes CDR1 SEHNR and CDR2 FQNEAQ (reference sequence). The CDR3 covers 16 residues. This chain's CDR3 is CASSSTSGWNTGELFF. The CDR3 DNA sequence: TGTGCCAGCAGCTCCACTAGCGGTTGGAACACCGGGGAGCTGTTTTTT. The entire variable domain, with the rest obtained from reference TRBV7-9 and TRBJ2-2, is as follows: DTGVSQNPRHKITKRGQNVTFRCDPISEHNRLYWYRQTLGQGPEFLTYFQNEAQLEKSRLLSDRFSAERPKGSFSTLEIQRTEQGDSAMYLCASSSTSGWNTGELFFGEGSRLTVL.

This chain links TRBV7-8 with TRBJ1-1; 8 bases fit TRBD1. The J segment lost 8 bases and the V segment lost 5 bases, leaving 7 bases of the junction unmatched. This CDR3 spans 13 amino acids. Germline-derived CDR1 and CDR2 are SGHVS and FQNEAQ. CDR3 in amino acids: CASSLTGVGEAFF. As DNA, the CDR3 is TGTGCCAGCAGCCTGACAGGGGTTGGAGAAGCTTTCTTT.

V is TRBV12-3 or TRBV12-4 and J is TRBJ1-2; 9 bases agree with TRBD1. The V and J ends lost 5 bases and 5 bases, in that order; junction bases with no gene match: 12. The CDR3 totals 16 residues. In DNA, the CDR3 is TGTGCCAGCAGTCCGGGTCTTGCGACAGGGGGGTATGGCTACACCTTC. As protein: CASSPGLATGGYGYTF.

CDR3 nucleotide sequence: TGTGCCAGCCGGGAGGGGGGCCAGGACATTCAGTACTTC. Its protein product is CASREGGQDIQYF. The chain recombines TRBV18 with TRBJ2-4, with TRBD2 matching over 8 bases. J was trimmed by 8 bases and V by 8 bases; bases with no gene match: 8. The CDR3 length is 13 residues. Germline values: CDR1 KGHSH, CDR2 LQKENI.

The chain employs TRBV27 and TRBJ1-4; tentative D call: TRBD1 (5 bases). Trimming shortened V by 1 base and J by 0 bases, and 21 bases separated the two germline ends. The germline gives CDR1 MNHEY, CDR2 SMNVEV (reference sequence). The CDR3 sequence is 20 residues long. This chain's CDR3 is CASSLYGRSLTTATNEKLFF. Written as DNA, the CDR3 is TGTGCCAGCAGTTTATACGGGAGAAGCCTTACGACAGCAACTAATGAAAAACTGTTTTTT.

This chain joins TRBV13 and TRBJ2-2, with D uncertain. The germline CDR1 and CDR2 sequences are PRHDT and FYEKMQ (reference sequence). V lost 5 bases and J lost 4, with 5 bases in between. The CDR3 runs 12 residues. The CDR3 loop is CASSRLTGELFF. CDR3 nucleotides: TGTGCCAGCAGCCGTCTCACCGGGGAGCTGTTTTTT.

The CDR3 reads CSARDETSGWDTQYF. Written as DNA, the CDR3 is TGCAGTGCTAGAGATGAAACTAGCGGGTGGGATACGCAGTATTTT. V gene TRBV20-1 combines with J gene TRBJ2-3, with 9 bases fitting TRBD2. This CDR3 is built from 15 residues. J gave up 6 bases and V 0 bases, and 7 bases lay outside the gene matches. Germline lookup yields CDR1 DFQATT and CDR2 SNEGSKA (reference sequence).

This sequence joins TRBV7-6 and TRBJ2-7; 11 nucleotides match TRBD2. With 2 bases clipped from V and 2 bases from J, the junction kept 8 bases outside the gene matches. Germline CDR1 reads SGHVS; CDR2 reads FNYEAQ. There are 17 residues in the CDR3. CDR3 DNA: TGTGCCAGCAGCTTAATGGTCGGGACTAGCGGAGCCTACGAGCAGTACTTC. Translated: CASSLMVGTSGAYEQYF. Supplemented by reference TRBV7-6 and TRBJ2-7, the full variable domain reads GAGVSQSPRYKVTKRGQDVALRCDPISGHVSLYWYRQALGQGPEFLTYFNYEAQQDKSGLPNDRFSAERPEGSISTLTIQRTEQRDSAMYRCASSLMVGTSGAYEQYFGPGTRLTVT.

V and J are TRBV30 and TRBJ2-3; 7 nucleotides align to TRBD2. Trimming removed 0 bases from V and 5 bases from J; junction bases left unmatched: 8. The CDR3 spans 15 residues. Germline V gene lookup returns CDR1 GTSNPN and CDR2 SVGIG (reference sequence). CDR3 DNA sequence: TGTGCCTGGAGTGTTCTTAGGGCGGGGGTAGATACGCAGTATTTT. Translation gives CAWSVLRAGVDTQYF.

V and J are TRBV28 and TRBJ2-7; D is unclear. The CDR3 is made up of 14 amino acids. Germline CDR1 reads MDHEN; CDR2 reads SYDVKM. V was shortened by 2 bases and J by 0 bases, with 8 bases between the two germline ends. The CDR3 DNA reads TGTGCCAGCAGTTTAAGGCCTAGCTCCTACGAGCAGTACTTC. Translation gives CASSLRPSSYEQYF.

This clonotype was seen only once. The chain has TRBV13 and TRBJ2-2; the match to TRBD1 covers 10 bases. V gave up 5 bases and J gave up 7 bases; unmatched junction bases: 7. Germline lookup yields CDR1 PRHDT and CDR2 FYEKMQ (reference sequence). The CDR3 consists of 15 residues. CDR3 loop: CASSLEGQGSGELFF. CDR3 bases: TGTGCCAGCAGCCTAGAGGGACAGGGGAGCGGGGAGCTGTTTTTT.

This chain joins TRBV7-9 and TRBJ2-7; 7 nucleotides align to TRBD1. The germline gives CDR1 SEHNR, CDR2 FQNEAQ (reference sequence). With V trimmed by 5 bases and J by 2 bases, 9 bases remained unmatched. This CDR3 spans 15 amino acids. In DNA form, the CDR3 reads TGTGCCAGCAGCACCGGACAGGACGTTACCTACGAGCAGTACTTC. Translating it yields CASSTGQDVTYEQYF.

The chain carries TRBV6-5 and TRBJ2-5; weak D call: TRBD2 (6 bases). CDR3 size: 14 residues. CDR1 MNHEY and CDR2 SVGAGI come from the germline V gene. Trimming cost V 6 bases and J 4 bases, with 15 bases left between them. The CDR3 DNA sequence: TGTGCCAGCAGGGGGGGTGGGGTACGAGAGACCCAGTACTTC. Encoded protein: CASRGGGVRETQYF.

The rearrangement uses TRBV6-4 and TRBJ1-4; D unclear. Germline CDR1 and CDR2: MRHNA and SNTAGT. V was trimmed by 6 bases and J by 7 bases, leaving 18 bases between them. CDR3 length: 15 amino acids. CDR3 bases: TGTGCCAGCAGCTTAAGGGCAGAAGGAGGTGAAAAACTGTTTTTT. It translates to CASSLRAEGGEKLFF.

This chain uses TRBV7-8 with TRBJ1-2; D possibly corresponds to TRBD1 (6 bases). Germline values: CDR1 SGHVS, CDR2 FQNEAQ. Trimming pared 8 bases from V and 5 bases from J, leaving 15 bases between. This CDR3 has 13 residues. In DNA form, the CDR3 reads TGTGCCAGCGGCCCCAGGGGTAGATATGGCTACACCTTC. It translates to CASGPRGRYGYTF.

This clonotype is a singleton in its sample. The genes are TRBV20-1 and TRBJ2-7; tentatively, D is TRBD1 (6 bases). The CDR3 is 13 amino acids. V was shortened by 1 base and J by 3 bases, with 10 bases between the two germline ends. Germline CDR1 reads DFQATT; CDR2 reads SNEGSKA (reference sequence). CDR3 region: CSARARGDYEQYF. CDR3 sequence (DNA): TGCAGTGCTAGAGCCAGGGGAGACTACGAGCAGTACTTC.

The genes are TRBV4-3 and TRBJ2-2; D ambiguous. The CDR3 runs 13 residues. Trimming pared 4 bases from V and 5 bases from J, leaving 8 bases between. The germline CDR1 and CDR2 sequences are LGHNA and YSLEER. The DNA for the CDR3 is TGCGCCAGCAGCCCTTCCGAGACCGGGGAGCTGTTTTTT. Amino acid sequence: CASSPSETGELFF.

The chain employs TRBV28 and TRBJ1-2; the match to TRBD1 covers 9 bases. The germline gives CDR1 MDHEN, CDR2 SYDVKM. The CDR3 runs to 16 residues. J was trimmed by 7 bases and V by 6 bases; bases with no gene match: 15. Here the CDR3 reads CASSYPYHRGPRGYTF. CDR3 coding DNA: TGTGCCAGCAGCTACCCCTACCACAGGGGGCCGCGTGGCTACACCTTC.

The CDR3 DNA follows: TGTGCCAGCAGTCCTCCGGGGCCTCACTATGGCTACACCTTC. This gives the protein CASSPPGPHYGYTF. The V gene is TRBV27, the J gene TRBJ1-2; D may be TRBD1 (5 bases). Germline-derived CDR1 and CDR2 are MNHEY and SMNVEV (reference sequence). The CDR3 length is 14 residues. Trimming took 5 bases from V and 3 from J, leaving 13 bases between them.

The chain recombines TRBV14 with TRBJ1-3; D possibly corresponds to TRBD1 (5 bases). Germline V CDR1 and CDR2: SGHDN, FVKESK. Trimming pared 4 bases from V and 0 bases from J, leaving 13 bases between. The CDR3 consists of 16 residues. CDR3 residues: CASSLGTASSGNTIYF. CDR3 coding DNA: TGTGCCAGCAGCCTTGGGACGGCGAGCTCTGGAAACACCATATATTTT.

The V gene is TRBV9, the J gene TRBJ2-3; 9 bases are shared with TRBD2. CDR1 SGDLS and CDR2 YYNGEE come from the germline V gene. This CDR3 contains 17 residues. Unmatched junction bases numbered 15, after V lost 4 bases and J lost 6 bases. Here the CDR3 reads CASSPEGTSPSLDTQYF. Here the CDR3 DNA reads TGTGCCAGCAGCCCTGAGGGGACTAGCCCAAGCTTGGATACGCAGTATTTT. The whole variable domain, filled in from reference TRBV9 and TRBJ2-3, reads DSGVTQTPKHLITATGQRVTLRCSPRSGDLSVYWYQQSLDQGLQFLIQYYNGEERAKGNILERFSAQQFPDLHSELNLSSLELGDSALYFCASSPEGTSPSLDTQYFGPGTRLTVL.